The 9 T cell receptor beta chains given below trace back to one sample, sequenced in a study of blood T cell repertoires in COVID-19. TCRdb's table, derived via immunoSEQ multiplex PCR, lists solely in-frame clones and lacks some. The sample consists of 200,000 to 250,000 clones, just under 85% of them appearing once. Sequenced sample: peripheral blood. The receptors shown here come from a woman aged 55-70 years with active or convalescent COVID-19.

This clone occurred once. Within the sample, other DNA sequences also encode this same CDR3. This sequence joins TRBV29-1 and TRBJ1-1; 9 bases line up with TRBD1. The V segment lost 6 bases and the J segment 1 base; nucleotides outside the gene matches: 3. From germline, CDR1 is SQVTM and CDR2 ANQGSEA. The CDR3 loop spans 13 amino acids. The CDR3 sequence is CSVKTGGNTEAFF. The CDR3 coding sequence is TGCAGCGTGAAGACAGGGGGGAACACTGAAGCTTTCTTT.

This sequence joins TRBV6-6 and TRBJ2-1; 10 nucleotides agree with TRBD1. The germline gives CDR1 MNHNY, CDR2 SVGAGI (reference sequence). Trimming removed 1 base from V and 8 bases from J; junction bases left unmatched: 5. CDR3 size: 15 residues. CDR3 in DNA: TGTGCCAGCAGTTACTTGGGGACAGGGGATGATGAGCAGTTCTTC. The encoded protein is CASSYLGTGDDEQFF.

The chain employs TRBV5-1 and TRBJ1-2; 8 nucleotides line up with TRBD1. The CDR3 totals 14 residues. With 4 bases clipped from V and 8 bases from J, the junction kept 10 bases outside the gene matches. Germline values: CDR1 SGHRS, CDR2 YFSETQ. The CDR3 bases are TGCGCCAGCAGCCCCCGTGGACAGGGTGGCGGCTACACCTTC. Translating gives CASSPRGQGGGYTF.

The chain is built from TRBV18 and TRBJ2-3; TRBD2 agrees at 16 bases. The V segment lost 3 bases and the J segment 3 bases; nucleotides outside the gene matches: 3. The CDR3 has 17 amino acids. CDR1 and CDR2 from the germline V gene are KGHSH and LQKENI. The CDR3 here is CASSPGLAGGRTDTQYF. The CDR3 DNA reads TGTGCCAGCTCACCGGGACTAGCGGGGGGGCGTACAGATACGCAGTATTTT.

This chain connects TRBV7-9 to TRBJ2-1; the match to TRBD1 covers 7 bases. Germline CDR1 reads SEHNR; CDR2 reads FQNEAQ (reference sequence). CDR3 length: 16 residues. With V trimmed by 4 bases and J by 5 bases, 11 bases remained unmatched. The CDR3 nucleotides read TGTGCCAGCAGCTCGACGACAGGGATCGGGGACAATGAGCAGTTCTTC. Its translation: CASSSTTGIGDNEQFF.

The chain combines TRBV10-3 with TRBJ2-7; perhaps TRBD2 as D (5 bases). Per the germline V gene, CDR1 is ENHRY and CDR2 is SYGVKD. The CDR3 runs to 12 residues. Trimming removed 2 bases at V and 6 bases at J, with 8 bases between. The CDR3 loop reads CAISEGGLEQYV. CDR3 coding DNA: TGTGCCATCAGTGAGGGCGGGCTCGAGCAGTACGTC.

For this clone: At the DNA level, this CDR3 is encoded by other sequences in the same sample as well. The chain couples TRBV2 to TRBJ2-3, with D tentatively TRBD1 (7 bases). The CDR3 spans 15 residues. The V end was cut by 6 bases, the J end by 0 bases, with 13 bases between. Germline V lookup: CDR1 SNHLY, CDR2 FYNNEI. DNA for the CDR3: TGTGCCAGCAGCGGGGGACAGCCTAGCACAGATACGCAGTATTTT. It is translated as CASSGGQPSTDTQYF. Full variable domain (remainder filled in from reference TRBV2 and TRBJ2-3): EPEVTQTPSHQVTQMGQEVILRCVPISNHLYFYWYRQILGQKVEFLVSFYNNEISEKSEIFDDQFSVERPDGSNFTLKIRSTKLEDSAMYFCASSGGQPSTDTQYFGPGTRLTVL.

Of note for this clone: Sequence at one end of the junction differs from germline and may be a read error. The J gene is TRBJ2-7, the V gene TRBV20-1; 9 bases fit TRBD2. In germline, CDR1 is DFQATT, CDR2 SNEGSKA (reference sequence). The CDR3 length is 10 residues. DNA of the CDR3: TGCAGTGCTAGGTGGGTAGCGGGAGCCTTC. Translation: CSARWVAGAF.

CDR3 loop: CASSREGTGDFGNTIYF. The CDR3 region has the DNA TGCGCCAGCAGCCGTGAGGGAACAGGGGACTTTGGAAACACCATATATTTT. The rearrangement uses TRBV5-1 and TRBJ1-3, with 7 bases aligning to TRBD1. In germline, CDR1 is SGHRS, CDR2 YFSETQ. The V gene end was trimmed by 4 bases and the J gene end by 3 bases; junction bases not matched to a gene: 13. The CDR3 is 17 amino acids.